This is a list of T cell receptor beta chains from one sample in a study of CD8 T cells in Susac syndrome. One entry per CDR3 protein, called by TCRdb with MiXCR from the immunoSEQ multiplex PCR reads. The sample holds 95,000 or so distinct CDR3 sequences; approximately 92% are singletons and the top ten take approximately 0.31%. Source material: CD8+ T cells from PBMCs. Every receptor here comes from a human donor in good health. CDR3s include the opening cysteine and the closing phenylalanine or tryptophan. Clone sizes are given selectively: once, few, many, or a class where the clone is expanded.

J	size	V	CDR3
TRBJ2-1	NA	TRBV19	CASHRGSDPYNEQFF
TRBJ1-5	NA	TRBV27	CASRAYSNQPQHF
TRBJ2-5	NA	TRBV19	CATTPDWGETQYF
TRBJ2-7	NA	TRBV28	CASSQAGVSEQYF
TRBJ2-2	NA	TRBV7-9	CASSSTTGPGELFF
TRBJ2-2	NA	TRBV6-4	CASSDEASAGELFF
TRBJ1-4	NA	TRBV15	CATSKTGQFNEKLFF
TRBJ1-1	NA	TRBV19	CASKDGTITEAFF
TRBJ2-7	NA	TRBV19	CASKPGQSYEQYF
TRBJ1-2	NA	TRBV27	CASSFQGLGDYGYTF
TRBJ1-4	NA	TRBV27	CASSPLQPTNEKLFF
TRBJ2-5	NA	TRBV2	CATRLAGGIQETQYF
TRBJ2-5	NA	TRBV29-1	CSVDVRETQYF
TRBJ2-1	NA	TRBV20-1	CSASGRRVYNEQFF
TRBJ2-7	NA	TRBV5-6	CASSGDSNYEQYF
TRBJ2-1	NA	TRBV7-9	CASRGHGYNEQFF
TRBJ1-1	NA	TRBV6-5	CASSPLGIEAFF
TRBJ2-3	NA	TRBV4-2	CASSQDGGPTDTQYF
TRBJ2-7	few	TRBV27	CASSFTGVEQYF
TRBJ2-5	NA	TRBV2	CASSELAGQAGGETQYF
TRBJ2-2	NA	TRBV21-1	CASSKELAYRNGNTGELFF
TRBJ1-1	NA	TRBV2	CASSDRRFGTANTEAFF
TRBJ1-5	NA	TRBV3-1	CASSLTTDRNQPQHF
TRBJ1-1	NA	TRBV9	CASSGHPRGLNTEAFF
TRBJ2-1	NA	TRBV2	CASSGQDTYNEQFF
TRBJ2-6	NA	TRBV9	CASSVDGGSGANVLTF
TRBJ1-1	NA	TRBV3-1	CASSQDRGGLTEAFF
TRBJ1-1	NA	TRBV20-1	CSAFRAPGDTEAFF
TRBJ2-5	NA	TRBV3-1	CASSQIRIQETQYF